The rows below give T cell receptor beta chains drawn from one sample of a study of blood T cell repertoires in COVID-19. TCRdb keeps only in-frame clones here, not all; method: immunoSEQ multiplex PCR. The sample contains fewer than 150,000 clones, 70% to 90% of which appear only once. Sample: peripheral blood. These receptors originate from a woman aged 45 to 65 who had recovered from COVID-19. Each CDR3 is given with its conserved first and last residue. The D gene is left open where the match is weak. Clone size is shown for a subset of rows, as once, few, many or a class of expanded clone.

d_call	v_call	clone_size	j_call	cdr3_nt	cdr3_aa
TRBD1	TRBV7-2	-	TRBJ1-6	TGTGCCAGCAGCTTAGGTCATCAGGGGGCCCCCCTCCACTTT	CASSLGHQGAPLHF
-	TRBV6-5	-	TRBJ1-3	TGTGCCAGCAGTTCGAGTGCTGGAAACACCATATATTTT	CASSSSAGNTIYF
-	TRBV15	-	TRBJ2-1	TGTGCCACCAGCAGCGGACTTCGCGCGGGCTCCTACAATGAGCAGTTCTTC	CATSSGLRAGSYNEQFF
-	TRBV9	-	TRBJ1-3	TGTGCCAGCAGCGTAGAGGCAGGACTAAACACCATATATTTT	CASSVEAGLNTIYF
TRBD2	TRBV5-1	-	TRBJ2-5	TGCGCCAGCAGCCTACGGACTAGCGGGGGCCAAGAGACCCAGTACTTC	CASSLRTSGGQETQYF
TRBD1	TRBV5-4	once	TRBJ1-2	TGTGCCAGCAGCCCCAGGCGACAGGGCGAGTATGGCTACACCTTC	CASSPRRQGEYGYTF
-	TRBV19	-	TRBJ1-6	TGTGCCAGTAGTGACGGACAGACGAATAATTCACCCCTCCACTTT	CASSDGQTNNSPLHF
TRBD1	TRBV7-8	-	TRBJ2-6	TGTGCCAGCAGCTTGGGGACAGGGGCTGGGGCCAACGTCCTGACTTTC	CASSLGTGAGANVLTF
-	TRBV9	-	TRBJ2-3	TGTGCCAGCAGCGGATCCATAGTGCCAGATACGCAGTATTTT	CASSGSIVPDTQYF
-	TRBV6-5	-	TRBJ2-1	TGTGCCAGCGTGGGGCGAAACTCCTACAATGAGCAGTTCTTC	CASVGRNSYNEQFF
-	TRBV28	-	TRBJ1-5	TGTGCCAGCAGCCAACATCGGGGGGGGAGGGTGCAGCCCCAGCATTTT	CASSQHRGGRVQPQHF
-	TRBV19	-	TRBJ1-5	TGTGCCAGTTCAGGGGAAAGCAATCAGCCCCAGCATTTT	CASSGESNQPQHF